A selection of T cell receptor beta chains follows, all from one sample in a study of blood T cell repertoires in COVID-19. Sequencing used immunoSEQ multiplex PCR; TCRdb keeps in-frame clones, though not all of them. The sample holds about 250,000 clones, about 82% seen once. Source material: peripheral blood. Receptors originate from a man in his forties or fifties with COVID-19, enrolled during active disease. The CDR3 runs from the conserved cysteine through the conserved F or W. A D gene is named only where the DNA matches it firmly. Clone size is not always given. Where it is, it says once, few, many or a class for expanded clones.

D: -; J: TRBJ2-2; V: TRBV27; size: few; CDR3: CASTQTTSGELFF; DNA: TGTGCCAGCACCCAAACTACGTCCGGGGAGCTGTTTTTT
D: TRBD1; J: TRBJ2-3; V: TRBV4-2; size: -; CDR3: CASSQNRGADTQYF; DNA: TGTGCCAGCAGCCAGAACAGGGGGGCAGATACGCAGTATTTT
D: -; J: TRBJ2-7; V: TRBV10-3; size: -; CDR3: CAISTGSYEQYF; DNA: TGTGCCATCAGCACAGGGTCCTACGAGCAGTACTTC
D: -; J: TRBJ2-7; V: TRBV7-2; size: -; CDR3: CASSINSVSSYEQYF; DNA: TGTGCCAGCAGCATAAATAGCGTCAGCTCCTACGAGCAGTACTTC
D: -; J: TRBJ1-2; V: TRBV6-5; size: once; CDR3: CASTGKTAFHGYTF; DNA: TGTGCCAGCACCGGAAAAACAGCTTTCCATGGCTACACCTTC
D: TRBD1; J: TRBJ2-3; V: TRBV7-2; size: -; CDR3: CASSLGQGPSLVTQYF; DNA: TGTGCCAGCAGCTTAGGACAGGGACCTAGTTTGGTTACGCAGTATTTT
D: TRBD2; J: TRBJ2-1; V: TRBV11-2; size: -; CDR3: CASSLDPGLAGPYNEQFF; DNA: TGTGCCAGCAGCTTAGACCCGGGACTAGCGGGGCCCTACAATGAGCAGTTCTTC
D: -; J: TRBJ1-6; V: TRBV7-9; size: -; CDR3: CASSSGTGESPLHF; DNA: TGTGCCAGCAGCTCCGGGACGGGGGAATCACCCCTCCACTTT
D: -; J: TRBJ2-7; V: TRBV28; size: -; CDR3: CASKKLAGTYEQYF; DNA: TGTGCCAGCAAAAAGTTGGCGGGTACCTACGAGCAGTACTTC
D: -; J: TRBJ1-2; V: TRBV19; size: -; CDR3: CASSTTVARSLGYTF; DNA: TGTGCCAGTAGTACCACCGTTGCGAGGAGTTTAGGCTACACCTTC
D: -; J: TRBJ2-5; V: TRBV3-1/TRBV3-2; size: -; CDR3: CASSQDNGHYPTQYF; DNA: TGTGCCAGCAGCCAAGATAACGGCCACTACCCTACCCAGTACTTC
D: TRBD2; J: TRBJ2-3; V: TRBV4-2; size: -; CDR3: CASSPGLGTDTQYF; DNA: TGTGCCAGCAGCCCAGGACTAGGAACAGATACGCAGTATTTT
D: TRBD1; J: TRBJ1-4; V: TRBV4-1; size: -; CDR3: CASSLLPDRGGEKLFF; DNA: TGCGCCAGCAGCCTCCTACCGGACAGGGGAGGTGAAAAACTGTTTTTT
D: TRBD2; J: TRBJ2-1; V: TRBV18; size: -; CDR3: CASSPGLAGVNNEQFF; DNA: TGTGCCAGCTCACCGGGACTAGCGGGGGTAAACAATGAGCAGTTCTTC
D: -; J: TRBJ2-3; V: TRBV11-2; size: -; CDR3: CASSGAIDGSTDTQYF; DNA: TGTGCCAGCAGCGGGGCAATCGACGGTAGCACAGATACGCAGTATTTT
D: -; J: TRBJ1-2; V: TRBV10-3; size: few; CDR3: CAISDLREGGYTF; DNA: TGTGCCATCAGTGACCTCCGGGAGGGAGGCTACACCTTC
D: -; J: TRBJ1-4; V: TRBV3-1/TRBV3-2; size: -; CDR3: CASSPLAGNEKLFF; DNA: TGTGCCAGCAGCCCGCTGGCAGGGAATGAAAAACTGTTTTTT
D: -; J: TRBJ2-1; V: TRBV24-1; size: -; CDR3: CATGTEAYNEQFF; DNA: TGTGCCACCGGGACTGAAGCCTACAATGAGCAGTTCTTC
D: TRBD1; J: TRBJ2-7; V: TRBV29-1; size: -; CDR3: CSVLGGQGLYEQYF; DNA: TGCAGCGTCCTGGGGGGACAGGGGCTCTACGAGCAGTACTTC
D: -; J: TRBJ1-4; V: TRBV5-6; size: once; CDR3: CASSLLTGSRGEKLFF; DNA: TGTGCCAGCAGCTTACTCACAGGGTCGCGTGGTGAAAAACTGTTTTTT
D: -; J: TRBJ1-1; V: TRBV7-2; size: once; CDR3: CASSLTGLTEAFF; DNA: TGTGCCAGCAGCTTAACGGGACTCACTGAAGCTTTCTTT
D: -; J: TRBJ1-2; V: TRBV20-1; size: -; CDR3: CSASFGSVYGYTF; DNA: TGCAGTGCTAGTTTCGGGTCAGTCTATGGCTACACCTTC
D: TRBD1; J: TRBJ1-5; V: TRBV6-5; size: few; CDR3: CASSPQQGGLSLHF; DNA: TGTGCCAGCAGTCCCCAACAGGGGGGCCTGAGCTTGCATTTT
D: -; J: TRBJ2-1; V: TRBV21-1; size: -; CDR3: CASSKGRDSKNNEQFF; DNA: TGTGCCAGCAGCAAAGGTAGGGACAGTAAAAACAATGAGCAGTTCTTC
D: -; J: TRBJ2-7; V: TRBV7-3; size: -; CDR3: CASSFITGQEQYF; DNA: TGTGCCAGCAGCTTTATAACAGGGCAAGAGCAGTACTTC
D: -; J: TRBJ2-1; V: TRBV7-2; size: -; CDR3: CASSPQTRYSANEQFF; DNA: TGTGCCAGCAGCCCCCAGACTAGATACTCAGCCAATGAGCAGTTCTTC
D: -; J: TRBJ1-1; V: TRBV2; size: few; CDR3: CASTQGEGTEAFF; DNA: TGTGCCAGCACCCAGGGTGAAGGCACTGAAGCTTTCTTT
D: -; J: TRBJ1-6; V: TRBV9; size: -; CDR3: CASSAWGQTNSPLHF; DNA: TGTGCCAGCAGCGCGTGGGGACAAACAAATTCACCCCTCCACTTT
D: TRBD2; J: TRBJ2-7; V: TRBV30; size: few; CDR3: CAWTGLAGAVSYEQYF; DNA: TGTGCCTGGACCGGACTAGCGGGGGCGGTCTCCTACGAGCAGTACTTC
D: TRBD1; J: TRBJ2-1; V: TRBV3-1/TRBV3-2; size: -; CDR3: CASSQFPGQGNNEQFF; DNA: TGTGCCAGCAGCCAATTCCCTGGACAGGGGAACAATGAGCAGTTCTTC
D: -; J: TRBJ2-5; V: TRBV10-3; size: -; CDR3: CATTGTKETQYF; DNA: TGTGCCACAACCGGGACAAAGGAGACCCAGTACTTC
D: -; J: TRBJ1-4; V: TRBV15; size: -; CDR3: CATSRDPGQEKLFF; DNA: TGTGCCACCAGCAGAGATCCGGGACAAGAAAAACTGTTTTTT
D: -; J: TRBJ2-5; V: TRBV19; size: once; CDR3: CASSWSGGETQYF; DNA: TGTGCCAGTAGTTGGTCAGGAGGGGAGACCCAGTACTTC
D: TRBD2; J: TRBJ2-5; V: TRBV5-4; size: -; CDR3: CASSWSGGKAETQYF; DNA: TGTGCCAGCAGCTGGAGCGGGGGCAAGGCGGAGACCCAGTACTTC
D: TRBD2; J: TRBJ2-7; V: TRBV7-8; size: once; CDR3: CASAWEGLAGTSYEQYF; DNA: TGTGCCAGCGCCTGGGAGGGGCTAGCGGGGACCTCGTACGAGCAGTACTTC
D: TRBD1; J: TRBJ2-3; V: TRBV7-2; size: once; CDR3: CASSTGQGTDTQYF; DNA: TGTGCCAGCAGCACGGGACAGGGAACAGATACGCAGTATTTT
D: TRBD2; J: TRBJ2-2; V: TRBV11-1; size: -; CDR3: CASSLGLAGAPGELFF; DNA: TGTGCCAGCAGCTTAGGGCTAGCGGGGGCCCCCGGGGAGCTGTTTTTT
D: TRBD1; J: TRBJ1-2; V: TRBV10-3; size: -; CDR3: CAISDGTGGIYGYTF; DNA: TGTGCCATCAGTGATGGGACAGGGGGGATCTATGGCTACACCTTC
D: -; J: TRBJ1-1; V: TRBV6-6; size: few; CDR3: CASSYFSQGFF; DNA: TGTGCCAGCAGTTACTTCTCCCAGGGCTTCTTT
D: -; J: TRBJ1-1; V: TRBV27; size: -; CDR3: CASAWGLNTEAFF; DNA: TGTGCCAGCGCATGGGGCTTGAACACTGAAGCTTTCTTT
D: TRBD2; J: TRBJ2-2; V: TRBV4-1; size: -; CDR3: CASRGPPGLASGTGELFF; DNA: TGCGCCAGCAGGGGCCCCCCCGGACTAGCGTCGGGCACCGGGGAGCTGTTTTTT
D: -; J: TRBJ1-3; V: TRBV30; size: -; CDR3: CAWTTFSSGNTIYF; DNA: TGTGCCTGGACTACCTTTAGCTCTGGAAACACCATATATTTT
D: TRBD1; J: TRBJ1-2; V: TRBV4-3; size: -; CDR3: CASSQTGVLHGYTF; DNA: TGCGCCAGCAGCCAGACAGGGGTTCTTCATGGCTACACCTTC
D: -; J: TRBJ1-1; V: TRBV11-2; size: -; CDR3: CASSLQDLNTEAFF; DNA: TGTGCCAGCAGCTTACAGGATCTGAACACTGAAGCTTTCTTT
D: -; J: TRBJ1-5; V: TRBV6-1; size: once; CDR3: CASSEHSSNQPQHF; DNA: TGTGCCAGCAGTGAACACAGTAGCAATCAGCCCCAGCATTTT